A selection of T cell receptor beta chains follows, all from one sample in a study of control samples from healthy donors and cancer patients. Clones were sequenced by immunoSEQ multiplex PCR, and TCRdb holds only the in-frame ones, with some missing. The sample carries some 140,000 clones, about nine tenths recorded once. Sequenced material: blood. These receptors all come from a woman aged 30 to 39 in good health. Both conserved end residues are part of each CDR3. D genes are given only for firm matches. Rows give clone size only sometimes, using once, few, many, or a class for an expanded clone.

size	J	V	D	DNA	CDR3
.	TRBJ1-4	TRBV30	TRBD1	TGTGCCTGGAGTCCGGGACAGTCTTATGAAAAACTGTTTTTT	CAWSPGQSYEKLFF
.	TRBJ2-1	TRBV1	.	TGCACCAGCAGCCAAGATCGGGTAGGGGTTTTTTCCGGGAATGAGCAGTTCTTC	CTSSQDRVGVFSGNEQFF
.	TRBJ1-1	TRBV7-2	.	TGTGCCAGCAGCTTAGGAGGGACTATGAACACTGAAGCTTTCTTT	CASSLGGTMNTEAFF
.	TRBJ2-1	TRBV6-5	.	TGTGCCAGCAGTTACCCCGAAAACAATGAGCAGTTCTTC	CASSYPENNEQFF
.	TRBJ2-1	TRBV6-4	TRBD2	TGTGCCAGCAGTGACTCCCTAGCGGGTTTCGATGAGCAGTTCTTC	CASSDSLAGFDEQFF
.	TRBJ1-2	TRBV5-6	TRBD1	TGTGCCAGCAGCTTCACAGGGGGCGGCTACACCTTC	CASSFTGGGYTF
once	TRBJ1-5	TRBV7-8	.	TGTGCCAGCAGCTTGGGAGAGGGACCCTATAGCAATCAGCCCCAGCATTTT	CASSLGEGPYSNQPQHF
.	TRBJ1-3	TRBV25-1	.	TGTGCCAGCAGTGAACCTGGAGTAGGGCAGACTGGAAACACCATATATTTT	CASSEPGVGQTGNTIYF
.	TRBJ1-1	TRBV19	TRBD1	TGTGCCAGTAGTATCCCGGACAGGGACACTGAAGCTTTCTTT	CASSIPDRDTEAFF
once	TRBJ1-2	TRBV9	TRBD1	TGTGCCAGCAGCGTAGTTCCAGGGGGCAACTATGGCTACACCTTC	CASSVVPGGNYGYTF
.	TRBJ1-5	TRBV28	.	TGTGCCAGCAGTGTCACCCGGGAGCCCCAGCATTTT	CASSVTREPQHF
.	TRBJ1-1	TRBV28	TRBD1	TGTGCCAGCAGTCAGGGGGCGGTTGCTTTCTTT	CASSQGAVAFF
.	TRBJ2-1	TRBV3-1/TRBV3-2	TRBD1	TGTGCCAGCAGCCAAGGGACAGGGACTTCCTACAATGAGCAGTTCTTC	CASSQGTGTSYNEQFF
.	TRBJ2-5	TRBV2	TRBD2	TGTGCCAGCAGTGCCGGACTAGCGGGAGACCAAGAGACCCAGTACTTC	CASSAGLAGDQETQYF
.	TRBJ1-6	TRBV3-1/TRBV3-2	.	TGTGCCAGCAGCCAAGGAAGGAATTATAATTCACCCCTCCACTTT	CASSQGRNYNSPLHF
.	TRBJ1-1	TRBV7-2	.	TGTGCCAGCAGCTTAGGAATTAGGGCAGCTGAAGCTTTCTTT	CASSLGIRAAEAFF
.	TRBJ2-5	TRBV12-3/TRBV12-4	.	TGTGCCACCGAGCACCCTTGGGGAGAGACCCAGTACTTC	CATEHPWGETQYF
once	TRBJ2-1	TRBV2	TRBD1	TGTGCCAGCAGTGGGGGACAGAACTACAATGAGCAGTTCTTC	CASSGGQNYNEQFF
few	TRBJ2-1	TRBV7-2	.	TGTGCCAGCAGCTTAGCGGGCGGTATCAATGAGCAGTTCTTC	CASSLAGGINEQFF
.	TRBJ2-5	TRBV20-1	.	TGCAGTGCTAGACCGTTAGAGACCCAGTACTTC	CSARPLETQYF
.	TRBJ1-2	TRBV4-1	.	TGCGCCAGCAGCCAAGACCGGGGGGGATATGGCTACACCTTC	CASSQDRGGYGYTF
.	TRBJ2-3	TRBV6-1	TRBD1	TGTGCCAGCAGTGGGGGCCGGGACAGGGTGACAGATACGCAGTATTTT	CASSGGRDRVTDTQYF
once	TRBJ2-1	TRBV4-2	.	TGTGCCAGCAGCCGGGCCCCCGGGAGAATCTCCAATGAGCAGTTCTTC	CASSRAPGRISNEQFF
.	TRBJ1-2	TRBV18	TRBD1	TGTGCCAGCTCACCATACACGGGACAGCAAAGCTATGGCTACACCTTC	CASSPYTGQQSYGYTF
once	TRBJ1-6	TRBV19	.	TGTGCCAGTAGTACTCGGGCATTTAATTCACCCCTCCACTTT	CASSTRAFNSPLHF
.	TRBJ1-3	TRBV30	.	TGTGCCTGGACGGGCTCTGGAAACACCATATATTTT	CAWTGSGNTIYF
few	TRBJ2-7	TRBV6-4	TRBD2	TGTGCCAGCAGTGTCCAAGCGGGAGAAGCCTACGAGCAGTACTTC	CASSVQAGEAYEQYF
.	TRBJ1-5	TRBV15	.	TGTGCCACCAGCGGGGGTCGGGACAATCAGCCCCAGCATTTT	CATSGGRDNQPQHF
.	TRBJ2-5	TRBV10-1	.	TGCGCCAGCAGTGCGGGGGCGAGGGCCCAAGAGACCCAGTACTTC	CASSAGARAQETQYF